One and the same sample provided the 8 T cell receptor beta chains below, sequenced in a study of response to subunit inactivated influenza vaccine (dated by TCRdb to the late 2010s). Library method: RT-PCR. Sequencer: Illumina HiSeq 2500. TCRdb reworked the public reads: Q25 trimming with fastp, MiXCR clone assembly, productive beta chains retained. Each record represents a unique CDR3 protein, reported with the most common genes and DNA among its rows. Across this sample there are about 540,000 distinct CDR3 sequences, with under 25% seen only once. The ten largest clones add up to approximately 3% of the sample. This sample also appeared in a second study, on T cells expressing NK-cell markers. From the second report: The TCR beta cDNA libraries were made using 5'RACE template switching, a step that added both a universal primer site and unique molecular identifiers.

The sample consisted of CD4+ T cells sorted from PBMCs, taken about 11 days after vaccination. The receptor source for this set is a man aged 45-65 years who received an inactivated influenza vaccine. Donor details come from another sample of the same person, matched by shared clones.

Many counts were recorded for this clonotype. The V gene is TRBV3-1, the J gene TRBJ2-5; 13 bases map to TRBD2. Germline CDR1 is LGHDT and CDR2 is YNNKEL (reference sequence). The J segment lost 4 bases and the V segment lost 8 bases, leaving 4 bases of the junction unmatched. CDR3 length equals 14 residues. CDR3 sequence: CASLRTSGGETQYF. In nucleotides, the CDR3 is TGTGCCAGCCTGCGGACTAGCGGGGGAGAGACCCAGTACTTC.

This clonotype has only a few counts. J is TRBJ1-2 and V is TRBV5-6; no reliable D call. The germline V gene has CDR1 SGHDT and CDR2 YYEEEE. This CDR3 spans 14 amino acids. The V and J ends lost 6 bases and 5 bases respectively, with 17 bases between them. CDR3 amino acids: CASTPGRERYGYTF. The CDR3 DNA reads TGTGCCAGCACCCCCGGGAGGGAACGGTATGGCTACACCTTC.

There are a few counts of this clonotype. The V gene is TRBV29-1, the J gene TRBJ2-6, with 7 bases fitting TRBD1. CDR1 is SQVTM, CDR2 ANQGSEA, per germline. This CDR3 spans 15 amino acids. V shed 5 bases, J shed 0 bases, and the junction held 4 bases outside the gene matches. CDR3 bases: TGCAGCGTTTCCCCAGGGGGCTCTGGGGCCAACGTCCTGACTTTC. Amino acid sequence: CSVSPGGSGANVLTF.

This rearrangement joins TRBV4-3 to TRBJ2-7, with TRBD2 matching 11 bases. Unmatched junction bases numbered 6, after V lost 4 bases and J lost 4 bases. The CDR3 totals 15 residues. CDR1 and CDR2 (germline): LGHNA, YSLEER. CDR3 sequence reads: CASSLLAGDLYEQYF. CDR3 DNA: TGCGCCAGCAGCCTACTAGCGGGAGATTTGTACGAGCAGTACTTC.

A few counts support this clonotype. Sequence at one end of the junction differs from germline and may be a read error. In DNA, the CDR3 is TGTGCCAGCAGTTTACCCCGGGGGTGGGACCTCATCTTT. This gives the protein CASSLPRGWDLIF. This chain joins TRBV12-3 or TRBV12-4 and TRBJ1-1; D may be TRBD1 (5 bases). CDR3 length equals 13 residues.

The chain has TRBV2 and TRBJ1-2; tentatively, D is TRBD1 (5 bases). CDR1 and CDR2 from the germline V gene are SNHLY and FYNNEI. The CDR3 is made up of 13 amino acids. Trimming cost V 4 bases and J 7 bases, with 13 bases left between them. CDR3 protein: CASSGTGAGGYTF. CDR3 bases: TGTGCCAGCAGTGGGACCGGGGCTGGTGGCTACACCTTC.

This clonotype was picked up a small number of times. The chain uses TRBV30 and TRBJ1-6, with no clear D. This CDR3 contains 13 residues. V lost 3 bases and J lost 6, with 9 bases in between. The germline V gene encodes CDR1 GTSNPN and CDR2 SVGIG (reference sequence). As DNA, the CDR3 is TGTGCCTGGAGCAAAGCCCGTAATTCACCCCTCCACTTT. Encoded protein: CAWSKARNSPLHF. The full variable domain, completed using reference TRBV30 and TRBJ1-6, is SQTIHQWPATLVQPVGSPLSLECTVEGTSNPNLYWYRQAAGRGLQLLFYSVGIGQISSEVPQNLSASRPQDRQFILSSKKLLLSDSGFYLCAWSKARNSPLHFGNGTRLTVT.

The chain joins TRBV20-1 to TRBJ2-1; D tentatively fits TRBD1 or TRBD2 (5 bases each). CDR3 length: 14 amino acids. Germline-derived CDR1 and CDR2 are DFQATT and SNEGSKA (reference sequence). V lost 3 bases to trimming and J lost 3 bases, with 12 bases between them. The CDR3 loop is CSASRRDLYNEQFF. Here the CDR3 DNA reads TGCAGTGCTAGTCGCAGGGACCTCTACAATGAGCAGTTCTTC.